These 12 T cell receptor beta chains share one sample of origin, sequenced in a study of regulatory T cells in long-lasting Graves disease. As for time point: persistent/refractory GD, antithyroid drugs over 5 years with positive TRAb. TCR sequences were obtained from RNA taken from PBMCs. Relying on iRepertoire HTBI primers and Arm-PCR of CDR3 regions, the team built TCR beta libraries. TCRdb itself ran the multiplex PCR reads through MiXCR, one entry per CDR3 protein. The sample gives fewer than 550,000 distinct CDR3 sequences, approximately 21% of which show up once; about 7% is in the top ten. Sequenced material: peripheral blood mononuclear cells (PBMCs), taken when the disease was refractory, from a patient treated with antithyroid drugs. Source of these receptors: a female donor with Graves disease.

There are many counts of this clonotype. V and J are TRBV6-5 and TRBJ2-7; D tentatively fits TRBD1 or TRBD2 (5 bases each). This CDR3 comprises 15 residues. Germline CDR1 MNHEY, CDR2 SVGAGI. The ends were cut back, 2 bases at V and 2 bases at J, with 13 bases in the middle. CDR3 sequence reads: CASSYAGDLTYEQYF. CDR3 sequence (DNA): TGTGCCAGCAGTTACGCCGGGGACCTAACCTACGAGCAGTACTTC.

This clonotype came up many times. The chain joins TRBV19 to TRBJ1-1, with a weak D call TRBD1 (5 bases). The germline V gene has CDR1 LNHDA and CDR2 SQIVND (reference sequence). The CDR3 length is 18 residues. V was cut by 5 bases and J by 0 bases, with 22 bases left in between. CDR3 amino acids: CASSQRQYRDLMNTEAFF. The CDR3 nucleotides are TGTGCCAGTAGTCAACGACAGTACAGAGACCTCATGAACACTGAAGCTTTCTTT.

This clonotype appeared many times. The germline gene is not matched at one end of the junction; a read error may be the cause. The chain employs TRBV6-5 and TRBJ2-7, with D unclear. The CDR3 extends over 15 amino acids. Germline V gene sequence: CDR1 MNHEY, CDR2 SVGAGI. CDR3 nucleotides: TGTGCCAGCAGCTACTCGTCAGGTTGGAACTACGAGCAGTACTTC. This sequence encodes CASSYSSGWNYEQYF.

This clonotype was seen repeatedly, ten times or more. V and J are TRBV7-2 and TRBJ1-6, with D possibly matching TRBD1 (6 bases). The V gene lost 5 bases and the J gene lost 9 bases, with 17 bases spanning the gap. The CDR3 totals 15 residues. Germline CDR1 reads SGHTA; CDR2 reads FQGNSA. The DNA for the CDR3 is TGTGCCAGCAGCCAGCAGACAGGAGGGGGTTCACCCCTCCACTTT. Translating it yields CASSQQTGGGSPLHF.

This clonotype has a handful of counts. This chain connects TRBV13 to TRBJ2-7; a possible D gene is TRBD1 (5 bases). Germline lookup yields CDR1 PRHDT and CDR2 FYEKMQ (reference sequence). V lost 4 bases and J lost 4, with 14 bases in between. The CDR3 contains 14 residues. The CDR3 loop reads CASSSTDTSYEQYF. The CDR3 nucleotides are TGTGCCAGCAGCTCGACGGACACCTCTTACGAGCAGTACTTC.

The chain couples TRBV9 to TRBJ1-4; weak D call: TRBD1 (6 bases). Trimming took off 3 bases at V and 5 bases at J, with 14 bases between the two ends. The CDR3 has 15 amino acids. Germline V lookup: CDR1 SGDLS, CDR2 YYNGEE. The CDR3 loop reads CASSGGGHHNEKLFF. CDR3 DNA sequence: TGTGCCAGCAGCGGTGGGGGACACCACAATGAAAAACTGTTTTTT.

In the case of this clonotype: This may arise from a read error, as a much more abundant clone is one base away. The chain uses TRBV28 and TRBJ2-1; D call uncertain. Per the germline V gene, CDR1 is MDHEN and CDR2 is SYDVKM. The CDR3 contains 11 residues. The CDR3 region is CASSFWNERFF. The CDR3 region has the DNA TGTGCCAGCAGTTTCTGGAATGAGCGGTTCTTC.

The V call is TRBV7-9, the J call TRBJ1-2, with 7 bases aligning to TRBD1. This CDR3 comprises 15 residues. Germline CDR1 SEHNR, CDR2 FQNEAQ (reference sequence). The ends lost 5 bases at V and 3 bases at J; junction bases unmatched: 9. The CDR3 sequence: CASSAGQAIDYGYTF. The CDR3 DNA reads as TGTGCCAGCAGCGCAGGACAGGCAATTGACTATGGCTACACCTTC.

This clonotype was observed a handful of times. V is TRBV13 and J is TRBJ1-6; no firm D call. Germline lookup yields CDR1 PRHDT and CDR2 FYEKMQ (reference sequence). This CDR3 contains 12 residues. V lost 4 bases and J 9 bases, leaving 7 bases between the germline ends. In nucleotides, the CDR3 is TGTGCCAGCAGCTCCGAGGGTTCACCCCTCCACTTT. This encodes CASSSEGSPLHF.

This clonotype has just a few counts. A much larger clone differs by one base, so this may be a read error. The chain couples TRBV6-6 to TRBJ2-2; 7 bases are a match to TRBD2. The CDR3 loop spans 17 amino acids. CDR1 is MNHNY, CDR2 SVGAGI, per germline (reference sequence). CDR3 residues: CASSYSRLADNTGEPFF. The DNA for the CDR3 is TGTGCCAGCAGTTACTCGCGGCTAGCGGACAACACCGGGGAGCCGTTTTTT.

This clonotype was seen many times. The rearrangement links TRBV29-1 to TRBJ1-4; maybe TRBD1 (6 bases). This CDR3 is 15 amino acids long. Germline-derived CDR1 and CDR2 are SQVTM and ANQGSEA. V lost 0 bases and J 7 bases, leaving 15 bases between the germline ends. In DNA, the CDR3 is TGCAGCGTTGAAGATTTTGCGGACAGTAGTGAAAAACTGTTTTTT. Translated: CSVEDFADSSEKLFF. The full variable domain, in which reference TRBV29-1 and TRBJ1-4 provide the parts outside the CDR3, is SAVISQKPSRDICQRGTSLTIQCQVDSQVTMMFWYRQQPGQSLTLIATANQGSEATYESGFVIDKFPISRPNLTFSTLTVSNMSPEDSSIYLCSVEDFADSSEKLFFGSGTQLSVL.

This clonotype showed up just a few times. The chain carries TRBV24-1 and TRBJ1-1; TRBD1 might be the D (5 bases). This CDR3 contains 13 residues. V shed 0 bases and J shed 6 bases, with 7 bases lying between them. Germline lookup yields CDR1 KGHDR and CDR2 SFDVKD. The DNA of the CDR3 is TGTGCCACCAGTGATTTGGGGGGGGCTGAAGCTTTCTTT. Translation gives CATSDLGGAEAFF.